This T cell receptor (beta chain) is drawn from a study of regulatory T cells in long-lasting Graves disease. This clonotype was seen ten or more times. The V and J ends lost 4 bases and 4 bases, in that order; junction bases with no gene match: 5. The germline V gene has CDR1 SGHDN and CDR2 FVKESK. The length of the CDR3 is 16 residues. Sequencing libraries for TCR beta were prepared with iRepertoire HTBI primers and Arm-PCR of CDR3 regions. TCRdb re-called the multiplex PCR reads through MiXCR, storing one row per CDR3 protein. Among around 500,000 distinct CDR3 sequences listed, roughly 20% were seen once. Described time point: persistent/refractory GD, antithyroid drugs over 5 years with positive TRAb. PBMC RNA was the source of the TCR library. Staff took about 9 milliliters of peripheral blood and put it into EDTA tubes.

This receptor was taken from a female donor with Graves disease. Sequenced material: peripheral blood mononuclear cells (PBMCs), taken when the disease was refractory, from a patient treated with antithyroid drugs. The chain joins TRBV14 to TRBJ1-4, with TRBD1 matching 11 bases. The CDR3: CASSRGQGAHNEKLFF. CDR3 nucleotide sequence: TGTGCCAGCAGCCGAGGACAGGGGGCTCATAATGAAAAACTGTTTTTT.